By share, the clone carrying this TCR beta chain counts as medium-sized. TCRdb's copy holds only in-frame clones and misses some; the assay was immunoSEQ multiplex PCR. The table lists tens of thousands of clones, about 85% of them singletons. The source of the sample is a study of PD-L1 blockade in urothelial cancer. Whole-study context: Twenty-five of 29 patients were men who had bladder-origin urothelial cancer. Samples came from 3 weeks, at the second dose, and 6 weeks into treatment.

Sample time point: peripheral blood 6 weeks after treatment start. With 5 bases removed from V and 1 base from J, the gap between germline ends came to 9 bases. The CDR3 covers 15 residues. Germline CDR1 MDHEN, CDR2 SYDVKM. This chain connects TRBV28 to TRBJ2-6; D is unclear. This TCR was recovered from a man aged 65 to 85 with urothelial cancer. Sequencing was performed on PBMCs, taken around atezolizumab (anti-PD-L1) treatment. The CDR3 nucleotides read TGTGCCAGCAGTGACTTTCTTTCTGGGGCCAACGTCCTGACTTTC. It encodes CASSDFLSGANVLTF.